Below, 24 T cell receptor beta chains from the same sample are listed, as sequenced in a study of T cell repertoires in cytomegalovirus infection (dated 2019 in TCRdb). This sample was sequenced with an Illumina HiSeq 1500. TCRdb took the public reads, trimmed them with fastp at Q25, ran MiXCR for clone calling and kept in-frame beta chains. Entries that share a CDR3 protein sequence are merged under the most common genes and DNA. This sample gives 350,000 to 550,000 distinct CDR3 sequences in total; 30% to 40% of them show up just once. Roughly 15% of the sample comes from the top ten. Sequencing was carried out using PBMCs. All receptors come from a human donor in good health (CMV status not recorded). Some clones in this sample may be carry-over from other donors' samples.

This clonotype was found a few times. The chain has TRBV19 and TRBJ2-2, with D possibly TRBD2 on 7 matching bases. Germline assignment: CDR1 LNHDA and CDR2 SQIVND (reference sequence). The CDR3 is 15 amino acids. Trimming shortened V by 6 bases and J by 5 bases, and 16 bases separated the two germline ends. The CDR3, as DNA: TGTGCCAGTAGCTACGGGGGGCTCTCAACCGGGGAGCTGTTTTTT. Amino acid sequence: CASSYGGLSTGELFF.

V and J are TRBV19 and TRBJ1-1; perhaps TRBD1 as D (5 bases). CDR1 and CDR2 (germline): LNHDA, SQIVND (reference sequence). CDR3 length: 13 amino acids. Trimming removed 5 bases at V and 6 bases at J, with 13 bases between. In DNA form, the CDR3 reads TGTGCCAGTAGTCTCAGGGCCGGGGCTGAAGCTTTCTTT. Translated, it gives CASSLRAGAEAFF.

Many counts were recorded for this clonotype. This chain links TRBV7-2 with TRBJ1-5; 8 bases fit TRBD1. This CDR3 region has 14 residues. V lost 5 bases and J lost 7; bases outside the gene matches: 7. CDR1 and CDR2 (germline): SGHTA, FQGNSA. The CDR3 bases are TGTGCCAGCAGCCAAGGGACAGGAGGACAGCCCCAGCATTTT. This encodes CASSQGTGGQPQHF.

J is TRBJ1-5 and V is TRBV11-2; the D gene is possibly TRBD1 (6 bases). CDR3 length: 16 residues. V dropped 5 bases and J dropped 2 bases, with 16 bases sitting between them. From germline, CDR1 is SGHAT and CDR2 FQNNGV. CDR3 DNA sequence: TGTGCCAGCAGCACGACCCGGGGGGGCGGCAATCAGCCCCAGCATTTT. It yields the protein CASSTTRGGGNQPQHF.

This clonotype was seen a handful of times. The chain joins TRBV2 to TRBJ1-2; tentatively, D is TRBD1 (5 bases). V was shortened by 1 base and J by 4 bases, with 13 bases between the two germline ends. CDR3 length equals 15 residues. The germline V gene has CDR1 SNHLY and CDR2 FYNNEI. The CDR3 DNA reads as TGTGCCAGCAGTGAAGGGGGCCTCGTTCCCTATGGCTACACCTTC. This translates into CASSEGGLVPYGYTF.

This clonotype turned up a few times. V is TRBV6-2 or TRBV6-3 and J is TRBJ1-2; D not resolved. The CDR3 has 14 amino acids. With 4 bases removed from V and 4 bases from J, the gap between germline ends came to 13 bases. The germline gives CDR1 MNHEY, CDR2 SVGEGT. The DNA for the CDR3 is TGTGCCAGCAGTTCCCGCAGTGGTGGCTATGGCTACACCTTC. This translates into CASSSRSGGYGYTF.

The rearrangement links TRBV10-3 to TRBJ2-1, with D unclear. The CDR3 totals 15 residues. Trimming took 0 bases from V and 2 from J, leaving 8 bases between them. CDR1 is ENHRY and CDR2 is SYGVKD in the germline V gene. CDR3 DNA: TGTGCCATCAGTGAGTCAGGCCGGACCTACAATGAGCAGTTCTTC. This gives the protein CAISESGRTYNEQFF.

The sample holds a few counts of this clonotype. The rearrangement uses TRBV6-1 and TRBJ2-2, with 10 nucleotides matching TRBD2. The ends lost 6 bases at V and 4 bases at J; junction bases unmatched: 5. This CDR3 region has 15 residues. Per the germline V gene, CDR1 is MNHNS and CDR2 is SASEGT. The CDR3 here is CASRTLAGVTGELFF. The CDR3 coding sequence is TGTGCCAGCAGAACCCTAGCGGGGGTCACCGGGGAGCTGTTTTTT.

The V gene is TRBV20-1, the J gene TRBJ2-5; D possibly matches TRBD1 or TRBD2 (6 bases each). The CDR3 totals 12 residues. CDR1 and CDR2 from the germline V gene are DFQATT and SNEGSKA (reference sequence). V lost 5 bases, J lost 4 bases, and 11 bases lay in between. The CDR3: CSAVKGGETQYF. The DNA for the CDR3 is TGCAGTGCTGTCAAGGGGGGAGAGACCCAGTACTTC.

There are many counts of this clonotype. Germline is not matched at one junction end, which may reflect a read error. V and J are TRBV12-3 or TRBV12-4 and TRBJ1-5, with 7 bases identical to TRBD1. The CDR3 spans 15 residues. The CDR3 nucleotides read TGTGCCAGCAGCTTAGTAGGGGGCGGCAATCAGCCCCAGCATTTT. This translates into CASSLVGGGNQPQHF.

This clonotype appeared a single time. A much bigger clone sits one base away, suggesting this may be a read error. V is TRBV6-5 and J is TRBJ2-5; no firm D call. Germline V CDR1 and CDR2: MNHEY, SVGAGI. The V gene lost 6 bases and the J gene lost 3 bases, with 17 bases spanning the gap. The CDR3 length is 15 residues. CDR3 bases: TGTGCCAGCAGCGGAAGTGACGGCCGAAAAGAGACCCAGTACTTC. The encoded protein is CASSGSDGRKETQYF.

This clonotype was observed many times. The chain links TRBV5-4 to TRBJ1-4; D is possibly TRBD1 (6 bases). This CDR3 comprises 14 residues. Germline assignment: CDR1 SGHNT and CDR2 YYREEE (reference sequence). Trimming pared 3 bases from V and 7 bases from J, leaving 13 bases between. The CDR3 nucleotides read TGTGCCAGCAGCTCAGGGGTTCAGTTTGAAAAACTGTTTTTT. Amino acids: CASSSGVQFEKLFF.

This chain uses TRBV28 with TRBJ1-3; D might be TRBD1 (5 bases). The CDR3 sequence is 15 residues long. Germline V gene sequence: CDR1 MDHEN, CDR2 SYDVKM. Trimming stripped 5 bases from V and 0 bases from J, with 11 bases between. CDR3 in amino acids: CASSGTESSGNTIYF. CDR3 sequence (DNA): TGTGCCAGCAGTGGGACTGAAAGCTCTGGAAACACCATATATTTT. Full variable domain (missing parts from reference TRBV28 and TRBJ1-3): DVKVTQSSRYLVKRTGEKVFLECVQDMDHENMFWYRQDPGLGLRLIYFSYDVKMKEKGDIPEGYSVSREKKERFSLILESASTNQTSMYLCASSGTESSGNTIYFGEGSWLTVV.

This clonotype was seen a few times. The chain combines TRBV2 with TRBJ1-1, with TRBD1 identical over 8 bases. The CDR3 loop spans 13 amino acids. The V gene's germline CDR1 is SNHLY and CDR2 FYNNEI. The trim removed 4 bases at V and 7 bases at J, leaving 5 bases unmatched. This CDR3 is CASSAETGVEAFF. The CDR3 coding sequence is TGTGCCAGCAGTGCCGAGACAGGGGTTGAAGCTTTCTTT. Full variable domain (outside the CDR3, taken from reference TRBV2 and TRBJ1-1): EPEVTQTPSHQVTQMGQEVILRCVPISNHLYFYWYRQILGQKVEFLVSFYNNEISEKSEIFDDQFSVERPDGSNFTLKIRSTKLEDSAMYFCASSAETGVEAFFGQGTRLTVV.

The CDR3 protein is CASSVGGTGNSPLHF. CDR3 nucleotides: TGTGCCAGCAGCGTAGGGGGGACAGGGAATTCACCCCTCCACTTT. The chain employs TRBV9 and TRBJ1-6; 9 positions match TRBD1. CDR3 size: 15 residues. Germline CDR1 SGDLS, CDR2 YYNGEE. V lost 0 bases, J lost 7 bases, and 2 bases stayed unmatched. Variable domain in full (rest from reference TRBV9 and TRBJ1-6): DSGVTQTPKHLITATGQRVTLRCSPRSGDLSVYWYQQSLDQGLQFLIQYYNGEERAKGNILERFSAQQFPDLHSELNLSSLELGDSALYFCASSVGGTGNSPLHFGNGTRLTVT.

The V call is TRBV4-1, the J call TRBJ2-3, with D hard to call. This CDR3 spans 15 amino acids. V lost 4 bases to trimming and J lost 3 bases, with 14 bases between them. Germline-derived CDR1 and CDR2 are MGHRA and YSYEKL. The CDR3 here is CASSLLGKWTDTQYF. CDR3 nucleotide sequence: TGCGCCAGCAGCCTCCTTGGGAAGTGGACAGATACGCAGTATTTT.

The chain has TRBV10-2 and TRBJ2-5; no reliable D call. The CDR3 length is 12 residues. In germline, CDR1 is WSHSY, CDR2 SAAADI. V shed 0 bases and J shed 5 bases, with 4 bases lying between them. The chain's CDR3 is CASSESRETQYF. The CDR3 DNA follows: TGCGCCAGCAGTGAGTCGAGGGAGACCCAGTACTTC.

The J gene is TRBJ2-1, the V gene TRBV7-6; 9 nucleotides line up with TRBD2. Germline V gene sequence: CDR1 SGHVS, CDR2 FNYEAQ. J gave up 5 bases and V 5 bases, and 4 bases lay outside the gene matches. The CDR3 consists of 14 residues. Here the CDR3 DNA reads TGTGCCAGCAGCAACGCGGGGGGGCACAATGAGCAGTTCTTC. This encodes CASSNAGGHNEQFF.

This clonotype has at least ten counts. The chain joins TRBV7-8 to TRBJ1-4; weak D call: TRBD1 (5 bases). CDR1 SGHVS and CDR2 FQNEAQ come from the germline V gene. V was cut by 5 bases and J by 7 bases, with 17 bases left in between. CDR3 length equals 15 residues. CDR3 DNA: TGTGCCAGCAGCCCGTGGGGGTCGGGTATTGAAAAACTGTTTTTT. This encodes CASSPWGSGIEKLFF.

CDR3 region: CASTYNANYGYTF. The DNA of the CDR3 is TGTGCCAGCACCTATAACGCTAACTATGGCTACACCTTC. V usage is TRBV28 and J usage is TRBJ1-2; D is uncertain. The V gene lost 7 bases and the J gene lost 0 bases, with 9 bases spanning the gap. The CDR3 runs 13 residues. CDR1 is MDHEN, CDR2 SYDVKM, per germline.

V is TRBV5-1 and J is TRBJ2-7, with a tentative D call TRBD1 (5 bases). The CDR3 is 14 amino acids. CDR1 and CDR2 (germline): SGHRS, YFSETQ. Between the trimmed V and J ends, which lost 5 bases and 9 bases, there was a span of 21 bases. CDR3 amino acids: CASRDTFIDLRQYF. DNA for the CDR3: TGCGCCAGCAGGGACACCTTTATTGATTTGCGGCAGTACTTC.

In this sample, this clonotype turned up once. A much larger clonotype is one base distant, so this may be a read error. In nucleotides, the CDR3 is TGTGCCAGCAGCTTACGGTGCCTAGGGGGAGCTGGGGCCAACGTCCTGACTTTC. This sequence encodes CASSLRCLGGAGANVLTF. J is TRBJ2-6 and V is TRBV7-2, with D possibly matching TRBD1 (6 bases). Germline lookup yields CDR1 SGHTA and CDR2 FQGNSA. V was cut by 2 bases and J by 2 bases, with 16 bases left in between. This CDR3 is 18 amino acids long.

This clonotype came up many times. The chain carries TRBV27 and TRBJ2-2; TRBD1 aligns across 7 bases. Germline V gene sequence: CDR1 MNHEY, CDR2 SMNVEV (reference sequence). The V gene end was trimmed by 5 bases and the J gene end by 6 bases; junction bases not matched to a gene: 3. The CDR3 spans 13 residues. CDR3 in amino acids: CASSRQGPGELFF. Written as DNA, the CDR3 is TGTGCCAGCAGTAGACAGGGTCCCGGGGAGCTGTTTTTT.

Remarks on this clonotype: The final CDR3 position lacks the conserved phenylalanine or tryptophan, pointing to a likely read error. The chain couples TRBV20-1 to TRBJ2-3, with 15 bases identical to TRBD2. Germline trimming cut 0 bases from V and 2 bases from J; bases unmatched to any gene: 6. The CDR3 covers 18 residues. The germline V gene encodes CDR1 DFQATT and CDR2 SNEGSKA (reference sequence). Here the CDR3 reads CSARDGTSGGPFTDTQYV. CDR3 nucleotides: TGCAGTGCTAGAGATGGGACTAGCGGGGGGCCCTTCACAGATACGCAGTATGTT.